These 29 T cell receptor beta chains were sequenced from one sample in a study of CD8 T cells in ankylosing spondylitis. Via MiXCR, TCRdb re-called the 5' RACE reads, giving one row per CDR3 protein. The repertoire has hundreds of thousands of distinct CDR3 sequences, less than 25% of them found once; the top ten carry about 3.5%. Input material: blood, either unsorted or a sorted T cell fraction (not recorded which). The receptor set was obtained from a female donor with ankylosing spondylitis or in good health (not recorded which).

The CDR3 nucleotides read TGCAGTGCTAGAGATCGGACAGGGGAATTCTCCTACGAGCAGTACTTC. Its translation is CSARDRTGEFSYEQYF. The chain links TRBV20-1 to TRBJ2-7; TRBD1 matches at 9 bases. Germline values: CDR1 DFQATT, CDR2 SNEGSKA (reference sequence). CDR3 length: 16 amino acids. V shed 0 bases and J 0 bases; nucleotides not matched to a gene: 6.

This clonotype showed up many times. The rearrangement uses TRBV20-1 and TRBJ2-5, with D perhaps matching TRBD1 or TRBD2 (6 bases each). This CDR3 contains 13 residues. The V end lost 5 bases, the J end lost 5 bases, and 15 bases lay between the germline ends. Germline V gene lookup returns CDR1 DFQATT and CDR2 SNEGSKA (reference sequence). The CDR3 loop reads CSAPLTGRETQYF. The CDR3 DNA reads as TGCAGTGCTCCCTTAACAGGGAGGGAGACCCAGTACTTC.

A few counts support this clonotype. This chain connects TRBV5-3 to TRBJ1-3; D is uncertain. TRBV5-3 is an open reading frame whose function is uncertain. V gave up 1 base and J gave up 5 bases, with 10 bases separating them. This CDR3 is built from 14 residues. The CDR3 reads CARSLSLDRNTIYF. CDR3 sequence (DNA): TGTGCCAGAAGCTTGTCTCTGGATCGAAACACCATATATTTT.

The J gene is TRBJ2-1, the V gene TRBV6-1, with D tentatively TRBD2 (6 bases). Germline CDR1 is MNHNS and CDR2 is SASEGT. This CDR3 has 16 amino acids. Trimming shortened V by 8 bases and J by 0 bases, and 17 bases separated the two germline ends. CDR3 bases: TGTGCCAGCCGCCACCCTAGCGCCAGCTCCTACAATGAGCAGTTCTTC. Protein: CASRHPSASSYNEQFF.

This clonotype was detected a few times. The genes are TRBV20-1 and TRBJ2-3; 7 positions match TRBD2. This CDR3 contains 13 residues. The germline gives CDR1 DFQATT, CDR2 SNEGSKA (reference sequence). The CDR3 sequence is CSGRAGAVDTQYF. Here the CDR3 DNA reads TGCTCAGGTCGGGCGGGAGCAGTAGATACGCAGTATTTT.

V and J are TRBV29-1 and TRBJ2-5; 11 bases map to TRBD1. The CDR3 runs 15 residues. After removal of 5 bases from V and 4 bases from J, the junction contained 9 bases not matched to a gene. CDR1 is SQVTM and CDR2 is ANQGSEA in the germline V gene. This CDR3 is CSVLTGQGDRETQYF. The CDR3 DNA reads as TGCAGCGTTCTTACGGGACAGGGGGATAGAGAGACCCAGTACTTC.

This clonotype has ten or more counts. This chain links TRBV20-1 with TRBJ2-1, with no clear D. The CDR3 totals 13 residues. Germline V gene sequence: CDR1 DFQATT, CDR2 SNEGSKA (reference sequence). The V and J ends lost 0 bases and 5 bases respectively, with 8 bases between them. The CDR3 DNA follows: TGCAGTGCTAGAGATCGTACAGACAATGAGCAGTTCTTC. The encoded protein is CSARDRTDNEQFF.

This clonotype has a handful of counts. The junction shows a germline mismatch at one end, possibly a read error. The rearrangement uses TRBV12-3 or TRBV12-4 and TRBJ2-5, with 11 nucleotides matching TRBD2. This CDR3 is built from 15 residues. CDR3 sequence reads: CVSSTGTSGQETQYF. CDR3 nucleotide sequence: TGTGTCAGCAGTACCGGGACTAGCGGACAAGAGACCCAGTACTTC.

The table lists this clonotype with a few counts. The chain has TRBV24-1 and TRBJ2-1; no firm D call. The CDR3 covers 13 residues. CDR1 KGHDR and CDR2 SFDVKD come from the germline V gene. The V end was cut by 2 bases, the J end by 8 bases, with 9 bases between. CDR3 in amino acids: CATSDSPDHEQFF. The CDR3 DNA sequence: TGTGCCACCAGTGATTCCCCGGACCATGAGCAGTTCTTC.

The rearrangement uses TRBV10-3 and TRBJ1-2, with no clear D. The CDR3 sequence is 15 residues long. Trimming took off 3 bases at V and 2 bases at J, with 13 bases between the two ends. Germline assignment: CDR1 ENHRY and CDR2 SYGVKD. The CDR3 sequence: CAISEGPSLNYGYTF. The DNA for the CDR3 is TGTGCCATCAGTGAAGGACCCTCCTTGAACTATGGCTACACCTTC.

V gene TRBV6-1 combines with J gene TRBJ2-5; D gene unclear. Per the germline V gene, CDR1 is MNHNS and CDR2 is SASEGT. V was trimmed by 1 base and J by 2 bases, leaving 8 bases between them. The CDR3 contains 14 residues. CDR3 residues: CASSEDTDQETQYF. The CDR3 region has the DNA TGTGCCAGCAGTGAAGACACGGATCAAGAGACCCAGTACTTC.

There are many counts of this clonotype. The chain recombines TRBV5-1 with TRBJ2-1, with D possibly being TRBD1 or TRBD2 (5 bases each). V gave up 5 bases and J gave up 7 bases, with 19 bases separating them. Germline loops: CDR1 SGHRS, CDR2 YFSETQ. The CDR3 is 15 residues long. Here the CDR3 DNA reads TGCGCCAGCAGTGATGCCGGGACCACCGGGAATGAGCAGTTCTTC. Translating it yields CASSDAGTTGNEQFF.

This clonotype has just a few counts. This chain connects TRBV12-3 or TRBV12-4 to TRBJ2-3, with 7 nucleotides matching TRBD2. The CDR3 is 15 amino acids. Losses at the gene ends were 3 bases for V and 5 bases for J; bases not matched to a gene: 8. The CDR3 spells CASSLTSSGKDTQYF. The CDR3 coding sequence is TGTGCCAGCAGTTTGACTAGCTCTGGGAAAGATACGCAGTATTTT.

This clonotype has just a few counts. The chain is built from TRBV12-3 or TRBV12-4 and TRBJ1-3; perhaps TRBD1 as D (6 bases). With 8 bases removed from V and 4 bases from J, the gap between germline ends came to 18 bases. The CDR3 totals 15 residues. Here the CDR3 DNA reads TGTGCCAGCCTCAGGGGAGGGACGGAGGGAAACACCATATATTTT. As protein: CASLRGGTEGNTIYF.

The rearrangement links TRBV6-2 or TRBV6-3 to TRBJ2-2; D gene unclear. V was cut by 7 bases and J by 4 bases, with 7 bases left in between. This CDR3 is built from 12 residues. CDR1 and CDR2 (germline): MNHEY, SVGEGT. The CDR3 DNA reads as TGTGCCAGCACCCGAGGCACCGGGGAGCTGTTTTTT. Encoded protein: CASTRGTGELFF.

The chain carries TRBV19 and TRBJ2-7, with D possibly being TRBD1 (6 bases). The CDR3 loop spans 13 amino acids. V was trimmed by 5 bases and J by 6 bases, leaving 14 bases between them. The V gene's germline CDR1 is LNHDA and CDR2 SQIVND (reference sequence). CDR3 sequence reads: CASSGTGWGEQYF. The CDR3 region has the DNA TGTGCCAGTAGTGGTACAGGGTGGGGCGAGCAGTACTTC.

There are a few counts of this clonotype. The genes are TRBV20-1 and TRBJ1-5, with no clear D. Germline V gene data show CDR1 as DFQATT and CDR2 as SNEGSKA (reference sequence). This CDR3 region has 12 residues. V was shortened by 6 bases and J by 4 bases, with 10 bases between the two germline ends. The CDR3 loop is CSATGFNQPQHF. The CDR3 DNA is TGCAGTGCAACGGGCTTTAATCAGCCCCAGCATTTT.

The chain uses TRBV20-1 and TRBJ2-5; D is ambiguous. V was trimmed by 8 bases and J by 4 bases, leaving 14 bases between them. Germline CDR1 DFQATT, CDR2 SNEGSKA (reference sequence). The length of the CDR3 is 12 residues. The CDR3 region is CSMGIGGETQYF. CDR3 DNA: TGCAGTATGGGGATAGGCGGAGAGACCCAGTACTTC.

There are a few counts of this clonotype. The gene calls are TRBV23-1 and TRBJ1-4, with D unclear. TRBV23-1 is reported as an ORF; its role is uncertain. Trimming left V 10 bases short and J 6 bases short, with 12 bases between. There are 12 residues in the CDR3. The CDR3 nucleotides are TGCGCCACCCATGGGGTGGATGAAAAACTGTTTTTT. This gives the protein CATHGVDEKLFF.

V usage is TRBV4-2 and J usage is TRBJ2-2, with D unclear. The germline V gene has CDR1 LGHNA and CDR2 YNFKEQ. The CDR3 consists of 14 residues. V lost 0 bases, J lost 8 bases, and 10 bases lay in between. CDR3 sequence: CASSQEWATGELFF. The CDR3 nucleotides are TGTGCCAGCAGCCAAGAATGGGCAACGGGGGAGCTGTTTTTT.

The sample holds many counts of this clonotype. The CDR3 loop reads CASSLVDSGRGYNEQFF. For the CDR3, the DNA is TGTGCCAGCAGTTTAGTTGACAGCGGGAGGGGCTACAATGAGCAGTTCTTC. V usage is TRBV12-3 or TRBV12-4 and J usage is TRBJ2-1, with 10 bases aligning to TRBD2. The CDR3 consists of 17 residues. Trimming removed 1 base from V and 3 bases from J; junction bases left unmatched: 6.

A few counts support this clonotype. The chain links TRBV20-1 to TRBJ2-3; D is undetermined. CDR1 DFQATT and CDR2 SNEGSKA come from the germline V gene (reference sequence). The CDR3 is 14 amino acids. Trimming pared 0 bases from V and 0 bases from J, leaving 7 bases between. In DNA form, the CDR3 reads TGCAGTGCTAGAGATTACCTAAGCACAGATACGCAGTATTTT. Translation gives CSARDYLSTDTQYF.

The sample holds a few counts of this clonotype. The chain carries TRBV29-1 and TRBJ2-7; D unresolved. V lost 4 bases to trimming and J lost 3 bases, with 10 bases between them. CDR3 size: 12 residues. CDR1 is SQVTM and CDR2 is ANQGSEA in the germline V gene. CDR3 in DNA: TGCAGCGTTGCCGCTGAAGGCTACGAGCAGTACTTC. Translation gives CSVAAEGYEQYF.

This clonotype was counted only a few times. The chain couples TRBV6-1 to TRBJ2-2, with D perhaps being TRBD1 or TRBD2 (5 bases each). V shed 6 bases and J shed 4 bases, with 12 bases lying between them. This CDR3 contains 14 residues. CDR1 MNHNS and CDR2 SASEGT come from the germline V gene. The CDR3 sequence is CASSQVGGTGELFF. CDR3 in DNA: TGTGCCAGCAGCCAGGTTGGGGGCACCGGGGAGCTGTTTTTT.

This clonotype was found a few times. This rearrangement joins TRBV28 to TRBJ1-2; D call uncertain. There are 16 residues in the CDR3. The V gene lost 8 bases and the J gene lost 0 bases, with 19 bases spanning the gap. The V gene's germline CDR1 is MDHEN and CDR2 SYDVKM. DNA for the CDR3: TGTGCCAGCGGTACAGAATCACTAAAAGCTAACTATGGCTACACCTTC. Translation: CASGTESLKANYGYTF.

CDR3 residues: CATSDTGTGYNEQFF. In nucleotides, the CDR3 is TGTGCCACCAGTGATACCGGGACAGGTTACAATGAGCAGTTCTTC. V gene TRBV24-1 combines with J gene TRBJ2-1; 8 bases are a match to TRBD1. This CDR3 has 15 residues. The V segment lost 3 bases and the J segment 4 bases; nucleotides outside the gene matches: 4. Per germline, CDR1 KGHDR and CDR2 SFDVKD.

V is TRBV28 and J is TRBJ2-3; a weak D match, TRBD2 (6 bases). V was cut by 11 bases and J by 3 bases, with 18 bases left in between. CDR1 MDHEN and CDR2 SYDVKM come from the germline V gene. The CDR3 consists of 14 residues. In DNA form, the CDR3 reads TGTGCCGGGCGGGGCGGGATAGGAACAGATACGCAGTATTTT. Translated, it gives CAGRGGIGTDTQYF.

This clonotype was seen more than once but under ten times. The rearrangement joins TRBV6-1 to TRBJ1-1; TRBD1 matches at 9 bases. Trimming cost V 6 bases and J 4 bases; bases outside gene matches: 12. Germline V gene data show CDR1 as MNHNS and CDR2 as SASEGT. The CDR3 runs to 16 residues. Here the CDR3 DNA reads TGTGCCAGCAGCAACAGCGCCGGGACAGGGCCCACTGAAGCTTTCTTT. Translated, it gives CASSNSAGTGPTEAFF.

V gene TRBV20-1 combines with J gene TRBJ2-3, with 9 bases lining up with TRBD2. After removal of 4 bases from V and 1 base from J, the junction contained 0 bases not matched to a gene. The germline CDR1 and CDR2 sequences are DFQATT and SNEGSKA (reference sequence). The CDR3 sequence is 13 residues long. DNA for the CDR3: TGCAGTGCTACTAGCGGGGGCACAGATACGCAGTATTTT. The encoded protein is CSATSGGTDTQYF.